This entry concerns a single T cell receptor (beta chain). This clone was counted only a few times. Its specific antigen is unknown. Per-base qualities were not stored, and no clone one base away is much larger. The donors were healthy, HIV-negative adults with no recently reported acute infections or vaccinations. Every donor was a Caucasian adult residing in Nashville, Tennessee, USA. Magnetic negative selection was used to enrich CD4+ T cells, after which naive cells were positively selected on CD45RA and the negative fraction became the memory subset. Blood was collected by leukapheresis, and PBMCs were isolated by Ficoll-Histopaque density gradient centrifugation and then cryopreserved in liquid nitrogen vapor phase. Analytical flow cytometry was used to check the purity and quantity of every magnetically sorted T cell population. From each sorted fraction, genomic DNA was isolated and quantified by UV absorbance on a Nanodrop 2000c.

TCR CDR3 regions were amplified from genomic DNA by multiplex PCR using the deep immunoSEQ assay. Genomic DNA extracted from each cell subset was distributed evenly over all wells of several immunoSEQ 96-well plates, and each plate served as one replicate. For sorted subsets, each replicate PCR was loaded with around 220 ng genomic DNA, equivalent to about 30,000 T cell genomes. The purified libraries were quantified using a Qubit 3.0 fluorometer, sized with a Bioanalyzer 2100, and then quantified again using the KAPA Library Quantification kit. Every immunoSEQ 96-well plate was sequenced on a dedicated single-read 150-cycle Illumina NextSeq 550 flow cell. The paper's processing steps were these. Because only junctional sequences without quality scores were contained in the immunoSEQ output, filtering matching that applied to full-length reads could not be performed. Sequences were annotated with PyIR, a Python wrapper for IgBLAST v1.9, using IMGT germline references to assign V/J genes and CDR3. Reads were filtered out if the reads had weak V/J assignments (E-value above 1e-6), no CDR3, stop codons, out-of-frame junctions, or ambiguous translated residues. A V3J clonotype was defined by an identical inferred V gene, J gene, and CDR3 amino acid sequence. Percentage overlap between repertoires was computed as shared unique clonotypes divided by the size of the smaller repertoire. Repertoire richness was assessed with RTK rarefaction, the Chao1 estimator, and Recon v2.1 estimates of unobserved clonotypes. OLGA was used to compute generation probabilities for all TCRbeta clonotypes that the gDNA method yielded from a handful of donors. TCRdb took this table from immuneACCESS and kept in-frame rearrangements with V and J called. Such tables lack part of the clones; where checked against another copy, unresolved V genes explain under half of the gap, and the rest is unexplained. V, J and clone size reflect that table, while D and trimming were determined from the DNA. Recorded for this sample are some 350,000 clones; around 74% of them occurred a single time. Around 10% of the sample lies in the top ten.

This sample was taken from a study of shared clonotypes between healthy human individuals (dated by TCRdb to the early 2020s). With respect to the entire study: The cohort comprised two women and three men aged 18 to 49 years. To increase sequencing depth and limit assay-specific biases, different laboratories used diverse techniques to prepare libraries and sequence TCR repertoires. Between about 0.8 and 9.5 billion PBMCs per donor were obtained by leukapheresis. For each donor, CD4 naive and CD4 memory were each run on three plates, CD8 naive on two plates, and CD8 memory on one plate. To estimate repertoire size and how much clonotypes are shared between individuals, the study performed deep sequencing of blood TCR repertoires from roughly five healthy adults.

Overall study results and their limits: Pairwise subsampling led to the expectation that sequencing depth would affect the degree of clonotype sharing among donors. Higher generation probabilities were observed for clonotypes shared by all four sorted-subset donors than for non-shared clonotypes. Estimated clonotype richness was generally larger for naive than for memory subsets. About 5% of naive CD4, around 3.5% of naive CD8, roughly 2.4% of memory CD4, and less than 0.45% of memory CD8 clonotypes were shared across several donors. Because the study included only a small number of donors, the genetic and exposure-history diversity represented was limited. Rarefaction of sorted-subset datasets indicated incomplete sequencing despite the large sequencing depth. Only blood was sampled, and tissue TCR repertoires likely differ from those in blood.

This TCR came from a man between 25 and 39 years old in good health. The specimen was memory CD4+ T cells sorted from blood. This sample's cell subset or site label indicates: CD45RA-negative fraction.

The CDR3 is CASSLAYVTAQYF. The DNA sequence follows: TGTGCCAGCAGCTTAGCATACGTGACGGCGCAGTATTTT. Here the chain combines TRBV7-9 and TRBJ2-3, with no reliable assignment of the D segment. From the cysteine through the phenylalanine, the CDR3 covers 13 amino acids. Left in the record is the CDR3 DNA by itself, 39 bases read in frame from the first base. In the germline V gene (reference sequence), CDR1 corresponds to SEHNR and CDR2 to FQNEAQ. A distance of 11 bases separates the germline ends of V and J, which lose 0 bases and 10 bases respectively.